This T cell receptor beta chain was captured in a study of blood T cell repertoires in COVID-19. At the level of the study: Whether acute or convalescent, the COVID-19 samples came from the United States, Italy and Spain. PBMCs, B-cell-depleted T cells, or T cells provided the cDNA or gDNA that made up the material.

CDR1 and CDR2 from the germline V gene are MGHRA and YSYEKL. There are 13 residues in the CDR3. V lost 3 bases and J lost 7; bases outside the gene matches: 2. As processed by the authors: Reference gene primer amplification yielded estimated nucleated cell counts. Assay used: immunoSEQ multiplex PCR; TCRdb lists only in-frame clones, some missing. That table gives V, J and clone size, and the DNA gave D and trimming. This sample has some 120,000 clones, with about 83% found just once. The V gene is TRBV4-1, the J gene TRBJ1-2, with 10 positions matching TRBD1. The source is a human donor in a cohort sampled during active COVID-19. Sample: peripheral blood. The CDR3 DNA reads TGCGCCAGCAGCCATGACAGGGGGCTTGGCTACACCTTC. Translated: CASSHDRGLGYTF.